Each of the 27 T cell receptor beta chains below was sequenced from the same sample in a study of regulatory T cells in long-lasting Graves disease. Described time point: newly diagnosed GD, antithyroid drugs for less than 3 months. PBMC-derived RNA was used for the TCR library. Arm-PCR of CDR3 regions with iRepertoire HTBI primers generated TCR beta libraries. TCRdb ran MiXCR on the multiplex PCR reads and lists one entry per CDR3 protein. The sample records more than 400,000 distinct CDR3 sequences, about 16% being singletons. These same records also appear under a second study, on T cells in Graves' hyperthyroidism and ophthalmopathy.

Material: peripheral blood mononuclear cells (PBMCs), obtained at new diagnosis, from a patient treated with antithyroid drugs. Receptors were obtained from a man between 40 and 49 years old with Graves disease.

Points on this clonotype: A much larger clonotype is one base distant, so this may be a read error. V gene TRBV2 combines with J gene TRBJ2-7, with D perhaps matching TRBD1 (5 bases). Germline CDR1 and CDR2: SNHLY and FYNNEI. V lost 6 bases to trimming and J lost 0 bases, with 9 bases between them. This CDR3 contains 13 residues. CDR3 sequence reads: CASRGESSYEQYF. Written as DNA, the CDR3 is TGTGCCAGCAGAGGGGAAAGCTCCTACGAGCAGTACTTC.

This chain joins TRBV6-5 and TRBJ1-4; 9 nucleotides agree with TRBD1. The germline V gene has CDR1 MNHEY and CDR2 SVGAGI. The ends lost 2 bases at V and 8 bases at J; junction bases unmatched: 6. The CDR3 is 15 residues long. This CDR3 is CASSYGDRVGEKLFF. The CDR3 DNA sequence: TGTGCCAGCAGTTACGGGGACAGGGTGGGGGAAAAACTGTTTTTT.

The sample holds many counts of this clonotype. CDR3 DNA sequence: TGTGCCAGCAGTAAGTCAGTCGGGACCCATCAGCCCCAGCATTTT. It yields the protein CASSKSVGTHQPQHF. The V and J genes are TRBV2 and TRBJ1-5; possible D gene TRBD1, 5 bases. CDR3 size: 15 residues. V shed 5 bases and J shed 5 bases, with 16 bases lying between them. Germline loops: CDR1 SNHLY, CDR2 FYNNEI. Based on the CDR3 plus reference TRBV2 and TRBJ1-5, the full variable domain is EPEVTQTPSHQVTQMGQEVILRCVPISNHLYFYWYRQILGQKVEFLVSFYNNEISEKSEIFDDQFSVERPDGSNFTLKIRSTKLEDSAMYFCASSKSVGTHQPQHFGDGTRLSIL.

This clonotype was seen repeatedly, ten times or more. J is TRBJ2-1 and V is TRBV12-3 or TRBV12-4, with 13 bases aligning to TRBD2. The CDR3 spans 18 residues. V gave up 1 base and J gave up 1 base; unmatched junction bases: 4. Here the CDR3 DNA reads TGTGCCAGCAGTTTAGGGACTAGCGGGAGAGCTTCCTACAATGAGCAGTTCTTC. Translation gives CASSLGTSGRASYNEQFF.

The rearrangement joins TRBV9 to TRBJ2-7; 10 nucleotides match TRBD2. The V segment lost 0 bases and the J segment 2 bases; nucleotides outside the gene matches: 8. CDR3 length: 17 amino acids. Per the germline V gene, CDR1 is SGDLS and CDR2 is YYNGEE. CDR3: CASSVDQREGQAYEQYF. CDR3 DNA: TGTGCCAGCAGCGTAGATCAGCGGGAGGGCCAAGCCTACGAGCAGTACTTC.

The V call is TRBV11-2, the J call TRBJ2-1; D perhaps matches TRBD2 (5 bases). Trimming shortened V by 2 bases and J by 13 bases, and 9 bases separated the two germline ends. Germline CDR1 and CDR2: SGHAT and FQNNGV. The CDR3 consists of 11 residues. The DNA of the CDR3 is TGTGCCAGCAGCTTATCTCGGGGACAGTTCTTC. Its translation is CASSLSRGQFF.

In its sample, this clonotype was seen once. This sequence joins TRBV20-1 and TRBJ2-3; 14 nucleotides line up with TRBD2. The CDR3 sequence is 16 residues long. V lost 1 base to trimming and J lost 6 bases; unmatched junction nucleotides: 6. The V gene's germline CDR1 is DFQATT and CDR2 SNEGSKA (reference sequence). This CDR3 is CSARGTSGRPRDTQYF. CDR3 nucleotides: TGCAGTGCTAGAGGGACTAGCGGGAGGCCTAGGGATACGCAGTATTTT.

Ten or more counts support this clonotype. This chain links TRBV7-9 with TRBJ2-5; TRBD2 agrees at 12 bases. The germline CDR1 and CDR2 sequences are SEHNR and FQNEAQ (reference sequence). This CDR3 is built from 19 residues. Unmatched junction bases numbered 14, after V lost 5 bases and J lost 1 base. CDR3 amino acids: CASSGGLTSSGRGQETQYF. CDR3 nucleotides: TGTGCCAGCAGCGGGGGACTGACCTCTAGCGGGAGGGGCCAAGAGACCCAGTACTTC.

On this clonotype itself: A much larger clone differs from this one at a single base, so this may be a read error. CDR3 in DNA: TGTGCCTGGACCCACAACACCGGGGAGCTGTTTTTT. The encoded protein is CAWTHNTGELFF. The gene calls are TRBV30 and TRBJ2-2, with unresolved D. The CDR3 is made up of 12 amino acids. Germline CDR1 GTSNPN, CDR2 SVGIG (reference sequence). V lost 4 bases, J lost 2 bases, and 5 bases lay in between.

At least ten counts were recorded for this clonotype. The chain uses TRBV2 and TRBJ2-7; no definite D call. With 5 bases removed from V and 9 bases from J, the gap between germline ends came to 17 bases. This CDR3 comprises 13 residues. The germline CDR1 and CDR2 sequences are SNHLY and FYNNEI. The CDR3 DNA is TGTGCCAGCAGTCGGCGACAAGCCCTTTGGCAGTACTTC. This sequence encodes CASSRRQALWQYF.

This clonotype has only a few counts. V gene TRBV15 combines with J gene TRBJ2-3, with D possibly being TRBD1 (5 bases). V was shortened by 5 bases and J by 5 bases, with 17 bases between the two germline ends. Germline V lookup: CDR1 LNHNV, CDR2 YYDKDF (reference sequence). CDR3 length: 15 residues. The CDR3: CATSPARERIDTQYF. In DNA, the CDR3 is TGTGCCACCAGCCCTGCCAGGGAACGGATAGATACGCAGTATTTT.

This clonotype was seen a few times. The chain couples TRBV12-3 or TRBV12-4 to TRBJ1-2; D may be TRBD1 (5 bases). The CDR3 runs to 12 residues. Trimming took off 6 bases at V and 6 bases at J, with 11 bases between the two ends. The CDR3 reads CASSQPRDGYTF. For the CDR3, the DNA is TGTGCCAGCAGCCAACCCAGGGATGGCTACACCTTC.

The chain is built from TRBV9 and TRBJ2-2; D gene unclear. The CDR3 is 14 residues long. Per the germline V gene, CDR1 is SGDLS and CDR2 is YYNGEE. V was cut by 3 bases and J by 6 bases, with 12 bases left in between. In nucleotides, the CDR3 is TGTGCCAGCAGCGAGGCCCCCGACCCCGGGGAGCTGTTTTTT. Translating gives CASSEAPDPGELFF.

This clonotype was detected ten times or more. The V gene is TRBV24-1, the J gene TRBJ2-2; 8 bases line up with TRBD2. The V gene end was trimmed by 3 bases and the J gene end by 6 bases; junction bases not matched to a gene: 20. Germline V gene lookup returns CDR1 KGHDR and CDR2 SFDVKD. The CDR3 has 20 amino acids. CDR3 in amino acids: CATSDPSGVAGGNFPGELFF. CDR3 sequence (DNA): TGTGCCACCAGTGATCCGTCAGGCGTGGCGGGAGGAAACTTTCCCGGGGAGCTGTTTTTT.

In its sample, this clonotype was seen many times. This chain connects TRBV30 to TRBJ2-7; 10 nucleotides match TRBD2. V gave up 5 bases and J gave up 2 bases; unmatched junction bases: 6. CDR1 is GTSNPN, CDR2 SVGIG, per germline (reference sequence). The CDR3 length is 14 residues. The CDR3 sequence is CAWDLAGATYEQYF. For the CDR3, the DNA is TGTGCCTGGGACCTAGCGGGAGCGACCTACGAGCAGTACTTC.

The chain combines TRBV7-6 with TRBJ2-7, with 12 bases that match TRBD2. Unmatched junction bases numbered 8, after V lost 6 bases and J lost 5 bases. CDR3 length equals 15 residues. The germline gives CDR1 SGHVS, CDR2 FNYEAQ. The CDR3 sequence: CASSPGTSGWNEQYF. The CDR3 DNA follows: TGTGCCAGCAGTCCGGGGACTAGCGGGTGGAACGAGCAGTACTTC. Filled out from reference TRBV7-6 and TRBJ2-7, the complete variable domain reads GAGVSQSPRYKVTKRGQDVALRCDPISGHVSLYWYRQALGQGPEFLTYFNYEAQQDKSGLPNDRFSAERPEGSISTLTIQRTEQRDSAMYRCASSPGTSGWNEQYFGPGTRLTVT.

In its sample, this clonotype was seen many times. This rearrangement joins TRBV30 to TRBJ2-7, with TRBD1 identical over 9 bases. CDR1 and CDR2 from the germline V gene are GTSNPN and SVGIG (reference sequence). The CDR3 is 14 amino acids. V lost 3 bases, J lost 4 bases, and 7 bases stayed unmatched. The CDR3 loop reads CAWSAGTGRYEQYF. The CDR3 DNA reads TGTGCCTGGAGCGCCGGGACAGGGCGTTACGAGCAGTACTTC.

This clonotype was seen at least ten times. The rearrangement links TRBV20-1 to TRBJ2-3; TRBD2 matches at 8 bases. CDR1 is DFQATT, CDR2 SNEGSKA, per germline (reference sequence). After removal of 0 bases from V and 1 base from J, the junction contained 6 bases not matched to a gene. The CDR3 extends over 16 amino acids. The CDR3 DNA sequence: TGCAGTGCTAGAGATTGGATTAGCGGGGGCACAGATACGCAGTATTTT. Translation: CSARDWISGGTDTQYF.

This clonotype showed up just a few times. The V gene is TRBV7-3, the J gene TRBJ2-2, with 10 bases matching TRBD2. V gave up 5 bases and J gave up 5 bases; unmatched junction bases: 8. The CDR3 loop spans 16 amino acids. Germline-derived CDR1 and CDR2 are SGHTA and FQGTGA. CDR3 nucleotide sequence: TGTGCCAGCAGCCTCCCTAGCGGGAGAGAGACCGGGGAGCTGTTTTTT. Translating it yields CASSLPSGRETGELFF.

This clonotype has ten or more counts. The genes are TRBV20-1 and TRBJ1-1; D possibly corresponds to TRBD1 (6 bases). The V end was cut by 5 bases, the J end by 1 base, with 14 bases between. The CDR3 runs 14 residues. Germline V gene data show CDR1 as DFQATT and CDR2 as SNEGSKA (reference sequence). The CDR3 DNA reads as TGCAGTGCTGGGGGAGGAGGGGGGAACACTGAAGCTTTCTTT. It translates to CSAGGGGGNTEAFF.

About this clonotype itself: A much larger clone differs by one base, so this may be a read error. The chain employs TRBV3-1 and TRBJ2-4; tentatively, D is TRBD2 (5 bases). The DNA matches TRBJ2-1 better at its end, which makes the J call doubtful. CDR3 length: 13 residues. Germline lookup yields CDR1 LGHDT and CDR2 YNNKEL (reference sequence). CDR3 residues: CASSRNQDSGQFF. The CDR3 coding sequence is TGTGCCAGCAGCCGAAACCAGGACTCGGGGCAGTTCTTC.

In this sample, this clonotype turned up a few times. V and J are TRBV6-2 or TRBV6-3 and TRBJ2-7; D may be TRBD1 (5 bases). Germline loops: CDR1 MNHEY, CDR2 SVGEGT. CDR3 length: 11 residues. Trimming cost V 10 bases and J 3 bases, with 10 bases left between them. The CDR3 DNA reads TGTGCCATCCTAGGGGACTACGAGCAGTACTTC. Protein: CAILGDYEQYF.

This clonotype was observed at least ten times. The chain is built from TRBV11-3 and TRBJ1-1; 8 bases fit TRBD1. This CDR3 contains 17 residues. Germline CDR1 reads SGHNT; CDR2 reads YENEEA. The V and J ends lost 5 bases and 4 bases, in that order; junction bases with no gene match: 15. For the CDR3, the DNA is TGTGCCAGCAGCCAGATCGGAGAGGCAGGGGGCAGCACTGAAGCTTTCTTT. Protein sequence: CASSQIGEAGGSTEAFF.

The rearrangement links TRBV7-2 to TRBJ2-3, with D maybe TRBD1 (6 bases). Germline V gene lookup returns CDR1 SGHTA and CDR2 FQGNSA. This CDR3 has 16 amino acids. V was pared by 0 bases and J by 4 bases, with 14 bases between. The CDR3 DNA sequence: TGTGCCAGCAGCTTAGCGGCCCTAGGGGGTTCAGATACGCAGTATTTT. This encodes CASSLAALGGSDTQYF. The variable domain in full, completed from reference TRBV7-2 and TRBJ2-3, reads GAGVSQSPSNKVTEKGKDVELRCDPISGHTALYWYRQSLGQGLEFLIYFQGNSAPDKSGLPSDRFSAERTGGSVSTLTIQRTQQEDSAVYLCASSLAALGGSDTQYFGPGTRLTVL.

This clonotype was counted many times. This rearrangement joins TRBV28 to TRBJ1-5, with 7 bases fitting TRBD1. Unmatched junction bases numbered 8, after V lost 2 bases and J lost 7 bases. Germline CDR1 and CDR2: MDHEN and SYDVKM. The CDR3 has 15 amino acids. The CDR3 DNA reads as TGTGCCAGCAGTTTAGGGCAGGGGGATGAACAGCCCCAGCATTTT. It is translated as CASSLGQGDEQPQHF.

On this clonotype itself: A much larger clone is a single base away; this may be a read error. The V call is TRBV5-5, the J call TRBJ2-1; D possibly corresponds to TRBD2 (6 bases). Trimming pared 1 base from V and 10 bases from J, leaving 21 bases between. This CDR3 spans 16 amino acids. Germline V lookup: CDR1 SGHKS, CDR2 YYEKEE (reference sequence). The CDR3 sequence is CASSLLAAGQSYEQFF. The CDR3 DNA sequence: TGTGCCAGCAGCTTGTTGGCAGCGGGCCAGAGCTACGAGCAGTTCTTC. The full variable domain, completed using reference TRBV5-5 and TRBJ2-1, is DAGVTQSPTHLIKTRGQQVTLRCSPISGHKSVSWYQQVLGQGPQFIFQYYEKEERGRGNFPDRFSARQFPNYSSELNVNALLLGDSALYLCASSLLAAGQSYEQFFGPGTRLTVL.

The genes are TRBV11-2 and TRBJ1-1, with a tentative D call TRBD1 (5 bases). The CDR3 spans 12 residues. The germline V gene has CDR1 SGHAT and CDR2 FQNNGV. Trimming took 0 bases from V and 10 from J, leaving 9 bases between them. In nucleotides, the CDR3 is TGTGCCAGCAGCTTAGATAGTAGGGGAGCTTTCTTT. It translates to CASSLDSRGAFF.